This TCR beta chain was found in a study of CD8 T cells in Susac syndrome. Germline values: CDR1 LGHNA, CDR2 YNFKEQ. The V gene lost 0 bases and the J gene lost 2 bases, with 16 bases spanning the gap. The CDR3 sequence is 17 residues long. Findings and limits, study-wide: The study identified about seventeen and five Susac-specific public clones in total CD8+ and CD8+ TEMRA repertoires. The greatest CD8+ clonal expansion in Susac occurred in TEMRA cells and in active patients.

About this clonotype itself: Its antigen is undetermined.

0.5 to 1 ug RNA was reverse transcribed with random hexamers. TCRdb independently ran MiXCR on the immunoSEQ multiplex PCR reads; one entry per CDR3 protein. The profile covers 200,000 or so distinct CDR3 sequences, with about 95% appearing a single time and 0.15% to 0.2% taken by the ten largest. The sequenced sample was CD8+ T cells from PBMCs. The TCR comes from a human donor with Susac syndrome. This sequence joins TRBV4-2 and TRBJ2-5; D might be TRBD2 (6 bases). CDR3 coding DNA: TGTGCCAGCAGCCAAGATGGCGGCGGGGCCAGTCAAGAGACCCAGTACTTC. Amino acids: CASSQDGGGASQETQYF.